This T cell receptor beta chain is from a study of blood T cells in healthy people across ages. This clonotype was counted only a few times. V lost 1 base to trimming and J lost 5 bases; unmatched junction nucleotides: 2. This CDR3 is built from 14 residues. The second PCR ran roughly 6 to 11 cycles with a sample-barcoded 5' primer and J-beta primers. TCRdb reprocessed the 5' RACE reads via MiXCR and lists one record per CDR3 protein. The sample has approximately 730,000 distinct CDR3 sequences; 40% to 65% are singletons. This clonotype was obtained from a man older than 75 in good health. Sequenced: blood. The V gene is TRBV12-3 or TRBV12-4, the J gene TRBJ1-5; 7 bases are shared with TRBD1. Here the CDR3 reads CASSLDRGDQPQHF. CDR3 in DNA: TGTGCCAGCAGTTTAGACAGGGGAGATCAGCCCCAGCATTTT.